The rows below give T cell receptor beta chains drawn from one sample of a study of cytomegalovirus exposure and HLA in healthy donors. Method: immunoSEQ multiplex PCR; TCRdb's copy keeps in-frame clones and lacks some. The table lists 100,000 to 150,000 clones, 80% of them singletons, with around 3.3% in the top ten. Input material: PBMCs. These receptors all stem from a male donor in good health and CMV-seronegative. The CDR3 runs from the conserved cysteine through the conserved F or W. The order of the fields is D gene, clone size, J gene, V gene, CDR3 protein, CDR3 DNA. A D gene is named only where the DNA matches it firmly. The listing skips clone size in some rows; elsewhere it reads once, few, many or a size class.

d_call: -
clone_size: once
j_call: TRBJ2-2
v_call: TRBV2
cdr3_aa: CASSLLRTRGTGELFF
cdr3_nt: TGTGCCAGCAGTCTTCTGAGGACGCGGGGAACCGGGGAGCTGTTTTTT

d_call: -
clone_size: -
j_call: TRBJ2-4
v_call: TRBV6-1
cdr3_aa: CASSENLLGTNIQYF
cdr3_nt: TGTGCCAGCAGTGAGAACCTGCTGGGCACAAACATTCAGTACTTC

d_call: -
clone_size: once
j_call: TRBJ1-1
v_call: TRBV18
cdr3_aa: CASSLTTEVVLGSYTEAFF
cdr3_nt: TGTGCCAGCTCACTGACGACAGAGGTAGTTTTAGGTTCTTACACTGAAGCTTTCTTT

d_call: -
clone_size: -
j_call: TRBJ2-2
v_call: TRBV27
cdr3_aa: CASSPLQGSSATGELFF
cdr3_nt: TGTGCCAGCAGCCCCCTACAGGGATCTAGTGCCACCGGGGAGCTGTTTTTT

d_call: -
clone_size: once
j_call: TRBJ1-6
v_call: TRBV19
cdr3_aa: CASSMLAGLGNSNSPLHF
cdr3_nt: TGTGCCAGTAGTATGTTAGCGGGTTTGGGGAACTCAAATTCACCCCTCCACTTT

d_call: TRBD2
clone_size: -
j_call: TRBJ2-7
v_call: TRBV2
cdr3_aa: CASSGLAGGYEQYF
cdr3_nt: TGTGCCAGCTCGGGACTAGCGGGAGGCTACGAGCAGTACTTC

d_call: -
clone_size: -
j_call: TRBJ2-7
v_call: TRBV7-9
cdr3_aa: CSSSPPAGARSYEQYF
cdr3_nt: TGTTCCAGCAGCCCCCCCGCAGGGGCACGCTCCTACGAGCAGTACTTC

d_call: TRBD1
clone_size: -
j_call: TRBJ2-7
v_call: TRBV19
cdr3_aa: CASSMNRGREQYF
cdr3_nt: TGTGCCAGTAGTATGAACAGGGGGCGTGAGCAGTACTTC

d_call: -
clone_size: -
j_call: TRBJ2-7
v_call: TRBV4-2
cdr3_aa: CASSQEGGANYEQYF
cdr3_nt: TGTGCCAGCAGCCAAGAGGGCGGGGCGAACTACGAGCAGTACTTC

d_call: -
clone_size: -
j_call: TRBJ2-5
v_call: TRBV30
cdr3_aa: CAWNQVGTQYF
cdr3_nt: TGTGCCTGGAATCAGGTTGGGACCCAGTACTTC

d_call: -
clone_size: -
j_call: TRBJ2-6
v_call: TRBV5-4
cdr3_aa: CASRLSGGANVLTF
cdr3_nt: TGTGCCAGCAGATTAAGCGGGGGGGCCAACGTCCTGACTTTC

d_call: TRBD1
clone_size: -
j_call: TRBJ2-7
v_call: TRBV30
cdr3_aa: CAWSPPAGGTYEQYF
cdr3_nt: TGTGCCTGGAGTCCCCCGGCAGGGGGTACCTACGAGCAGTACTTC

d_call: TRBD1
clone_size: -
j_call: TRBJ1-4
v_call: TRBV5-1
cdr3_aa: CASSQDRGRGNEKLFF
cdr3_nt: TGCGCCAGCAGCCAGGACAGGGGTCGGGGTAATGAAAAACTGTTTTTT

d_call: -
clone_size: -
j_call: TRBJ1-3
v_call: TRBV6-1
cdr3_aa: CASSHTGTPGNTIYF
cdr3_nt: TGTGCCAGCAGTCACACAGGGACACCTGGAAACACCATATATTTT

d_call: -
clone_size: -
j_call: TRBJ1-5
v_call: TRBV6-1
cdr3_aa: CASSHTTGGNQPQHF
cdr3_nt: TGTGCCAGCAGTCATACGACGGGAGGCAATCAGCCCCAGCATTTT

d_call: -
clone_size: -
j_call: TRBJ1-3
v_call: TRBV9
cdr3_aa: CASSVVGGSVAGNTIYF
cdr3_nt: TGTGCCAGCAGCGTAGTGGGGGGGAGCGTCGCCGGAAACACCATATATTTT

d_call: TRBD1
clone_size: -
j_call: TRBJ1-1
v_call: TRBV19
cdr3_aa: CASSKARTGMNTEAFF
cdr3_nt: TGTGCCAGTAGCAAAGCCCGGACAGGAATGAACACTGAAGCTTTCTTT

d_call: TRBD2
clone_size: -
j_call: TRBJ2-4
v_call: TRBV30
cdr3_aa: CAWSVPLAGSNTKNSQYF
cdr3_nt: TGTGCCTGGAGTGTACCCCTAGCGGGGAGTAACACCAAAAACAGTCAGTACTTC

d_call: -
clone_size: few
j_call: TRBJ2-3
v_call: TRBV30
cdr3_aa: CAWSVTGEADTQYF
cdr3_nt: TGTGCCTGGAGTGTTACAGGGGAGGCAGATACGCAGTATTTT

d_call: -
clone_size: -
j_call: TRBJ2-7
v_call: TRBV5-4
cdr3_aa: CASSLDSRDEQYF
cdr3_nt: TGTGCCAGCAGCTTGGATAGCAGGGACGAGCAGTACTTC

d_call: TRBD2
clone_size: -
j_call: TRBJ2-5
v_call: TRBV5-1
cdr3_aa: CASSPGTSQETQYF
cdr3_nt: TGCGCCAGCAGCCCCGGGACTAGCCAAGAGACCCAGTACTTC

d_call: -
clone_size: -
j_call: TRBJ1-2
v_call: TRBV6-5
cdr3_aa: CASSPTGPSRGYTF
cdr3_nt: TGTGCCAGCAGTCCGACAGGCCCGAGCAGGGGCTACACCTTC

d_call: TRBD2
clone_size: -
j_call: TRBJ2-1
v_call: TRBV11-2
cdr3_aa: CASIRLAGGKEQFF
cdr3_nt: TGTGCCAGCATCCGACTAGCGGGAGGCAAGGAGCAGTTCTTC

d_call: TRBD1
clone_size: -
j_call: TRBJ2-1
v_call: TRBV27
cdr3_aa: CASRGQGAGEQFF
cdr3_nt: TGTGCCAGCAGGGGACAGGGGGCAGGAGAGCAGTTCTTC

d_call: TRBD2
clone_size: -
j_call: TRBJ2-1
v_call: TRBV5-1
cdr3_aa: CASSFSAGGTDNEQFF
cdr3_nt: TGCGCCAGCAGCTTCTCGGCGGGAGGAACGGACAATGAGCAGTTCTTC

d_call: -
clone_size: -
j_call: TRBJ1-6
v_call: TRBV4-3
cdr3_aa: CASSQETLGNSPLHF
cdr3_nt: TGCGCCAGCAGCCAAGAAACCCTCGGTAATTCACCCCTCCACTTT

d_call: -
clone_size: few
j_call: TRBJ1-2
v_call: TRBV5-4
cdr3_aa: CASSLGGEGGYTF
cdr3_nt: TGTGCCAGCAGCTTGGGAGGGGAGGGGGGCTACACCTTC

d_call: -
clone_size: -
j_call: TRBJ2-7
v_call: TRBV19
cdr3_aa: CASSSARAVTYEQYF
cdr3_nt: TGTGCCAGTAGTAGTGCGCGGGCCGTAACCTACGAGCAGTACTTC

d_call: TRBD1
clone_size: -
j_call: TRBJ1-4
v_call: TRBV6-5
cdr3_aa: CASTFDRGLEKLFF
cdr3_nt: TGTGCCAGCACTTTCGACAGGGGGCTAGAAAAACTGTTTTTT

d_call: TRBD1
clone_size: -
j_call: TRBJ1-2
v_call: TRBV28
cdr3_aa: CASRGQGTDYGYTF
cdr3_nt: TGTGCCAGCAGGGGACAGGGCACAGACTATGGCTACACCTTC

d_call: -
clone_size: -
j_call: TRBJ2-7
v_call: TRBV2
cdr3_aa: CASKTDRYGVNEQYF
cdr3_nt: TGTGCCAGCAAAACGGACCGTTACGGGGTCAACGAGCAGTACTTC